A single sample is the source of the 23 T cell receptor beta chains below, sequenced in a study of breast tumors, draining lymph nodes, adjacent tissues. Via MiXCR, TCRdb re-called the multiplex PCR reads, giving one row per CDR3 protein. In the table there are some 140,000 distinct CDR3 sequences, 20% to 25% of which are singletons. Axillary draining lymph nodes of breast cancer patients supplied the node samples. Sequences were obtained from axillary lymph node tissue. The origin of the receptors is a female donor with breast cancer. Some clones in this sample may be carry-over from other donors' samples.

With regard to this clonotype: Just one base apart from a much larger clone, this may be a read error. The V and J genes are TRBV2 and TRBJ2-2, with D tentatively TRBD2 (6 bases). This CDR3 spans 17 amino acids. Germline CDR1 is SNHLY and CDR2 is FYNNEI. The CDR3 loop reads CASSEEWGPRNTGGLFF. CDR3 in DNA: TGTGCCAGCAGTGAGGAGTGGGGCCCTCGGAACACCGGGGGGCTGTTTTTT.

This clonotype was counted a few times. Just one base apart from a much larger clone, this may be a read error. This chain links TRBV6-1 with TRBJ2-1; D remains ambiguous. Germline loops: CDR1 MNHNS, CDR2 SASEGT. This CDR3 comprises 17 residues. This CDR3 is CASSVIDGIRSYNEQLF. The CDR3 DNA sequence: TGTGCCAGCAGTGTTATAGACGGAATTAGGTCCTACAATGAGCAGCTCTTC.

As concerns this clonotype: One end of the junction varies from germline; a read error may be responsible. V is TRBV10-1 and J is TRBJ2-7; TRBD2 matches at 13 bases. The CDR3 spans 17 residues. Looked up from germline, CDR1 is WNHNN and CDR2 is SYGVQD (reference sequence). The CDR3 DNA is TGCGCCAGCAGTGGTGAACTAGCGGGAGGGATCTCCTGCGAGCAGTACTTC. Translating it yields CASSGELAGGISCEQYF.

Remarks on this clonotype: A single base separates this from a much larger clone, so it may be a read error. Likely a read error: the CDR3 ends without its conserved phenylalanine or tryptophan. The chain has TRBV20-1 and TRBJ2-5, with no clear D. Trimming took 0 bases from V and 2 from J, leaving 7 bases between them. Germline V gene sequence: CDR1 DFQATT, CDR2 SNEGSKA (reference sequence). The CDR3 has 13 amino acids. This CDR3 reads CSARDVGQETQYL. In nucleotides, the CDR3 is TGCAGTGCTAGAGATGTAGGGCAAGAGACCCAGTACCTC.

The sample holds many counts of this clonotype. The rearrangement joins TRBV4-1 to TRBJ2-7, with 7 bases aligning to TRBD1. This CDR3 has 16 amino acids. Germline CDR1 MGHRA, CDR2 YSYEKL. Trimming cost V 0 bases and J 2 bases; bases outside gene matches: 7. The CDR3 bases are TGCGCCAGCAGCCAAGAGAGGACAGGCCCTCCCTACGAGCAGTACTTC. As protein: CASSQERTGPPYEQYF.

This clonotype has at least ten counts. The genes are TRBV20-1 and TRBJ2-2; unclear D gene. The germline CDR1 and CDR2 sequences are DFQATT and SNEGSKA (reference sequence). The CDR3 is made up of 12 amino acids. Trimming pared 4 bases from V and 8 bases from J, leaving 11 bases between. The CDR3: CSAKGYGGELFF. CDR3 DNA sequence: TGCAGTGCTAAAGGGTATGGTGGGGAGCTGTTTTTT.

V and J are TRBV3-1 and TRBJ2-3; D unclear. Trimming shortened V by 4 bases and J by 7 bases, and 18 bases separated the two germline ends. The CDR3 has 15 amino acids. Germline CDR1 and CDR2: LGHDT and YNNKEL (reference sequence). The CDR3 protein is CASSPGRTPFNTQYF. The CDR3 bases are TGTGCCAGCAGCCCTGGTCGGACCCCGTTTAATACGCAGTATTTT.

This clonotype appeared many times. CDR3 sequence (DNA): TGTGCCACCAGCAGAGATCTTTACAGCTACAATGAGCAGTTCTTC. Amino acids: CATSRDLYSYNEQFF. The chain joins TRBV15 to TRBJ2-1; D is uncertain. Trimming stripped 0 bases from V and 3 bases from J, with 9 bases between. The CDR3 is made up of 15 amino acids. Germline-derived CDR1 and CDR2 are LNHNV and YYDKDF (reference sequence).

This clonotype was seen repeatedly, ten times or more. The chain links TRBV2 to TRBJ1-4; D is ambiguous. Germline CDR1 reads SNHLY; CDR2 reads FYNNEI. The CDR3 contains 16 residues. V lost 3 bases to trimming and J lost 0 bases, with 11 bases between them. CDR3 coding DNA: TGTGCCAGCAGTGACCCCGCCGATTCAACTAATGAAAAACTGTTTTTT. This encodes CASSDPADSTNEKLFF.

This clonotype was found many times. The CDR3 region has the DNA TGTGCCACCAGTGATATCTCGGCTCGGGGGACAGGGGCCCTAAATGAGCAGTTCTTC. It is translated as CATSDISARGTGALNEQFF. V and J are TRBV24-1 and TRBJ2-1; TRBD1 matches at 10 bases. The CDR3 contains 19 residues. Germline CDR1 and CDR2: KGHDR and SFDVKD. Unmatched junction bases numbered 17, after V lost 3 bases and J lost 7 bases.

Only a few counts were recorded for this clonotype. J is TRBJ1-5 and V is TRBV5-1; a possible D gene is TRBD1 (5 bases). The V end was cut by 4 bases, the J end by 5 bases, with 13 bases between. This CDR3 is built from 14 residues. The V gene's germline CDR1 is SGHRS and CDR2 YFSETQ. CDR3 nucleotide sequence: TGCGCCAGCAGCCCCGGACCCAGGGATCAGCCCCAGCATTTT. Protein sequence: CASSPGPRDQPQHF.

This clonotype appeared a single time. A read error is possible here, since a much larger clone lies one base away. The gene calls are TRBV29-1 and TRBJ2-2; TRBD2 might be the D (6 bases). Germline-derived CDR1 and CDR2 are SQVTM and ANQGSEA. There are 13 residues in the CDR3. In nucleotides, the CDR3 is TGCAGCGTTGTCGCGCCGAACACCGGGGGGCTGTTTTTT. Translating gives CSVVAPNTGGLFF.

Concerning this clonotype itself: Just one base apart from a much larger clone, this may be a read error. The chain recombines TRBV20-1 with TRBJ2-3, with D possibly TRBD1 on 6 matching bases. CDR1 and CDR2 (germline): DFQATT, SNEGSKA (reference sequence). The CDR3 runs 13 residues. The CDR3 loop reads CSARPTGTDTRYF. The CDR3 DNA follows: TGCAGTGCTAGACCGACAGGTACAGATACGCGGTATTTT.

Many counts were recorded for this clonotype. V usage is TRBV20-1 and J usage is TRBJ2-3, with 9 bases matching TRBD2. This CDR3 region has 17 residues. Per the germline V gene, CDR1 is DFQATT and CDR2 is SNEGSKA (reference sequence). V was pared by 1 base and J by 8 bases, with 16 bases of the junction left unmatched. This CDR3 reads CSARVPGVVAGVPTQYF. CDR3 coding DNA: TGCAGTGCTAGAGTCCCGGGTGTGGTAGCGGGAGTTCCTACGCAGTATTTT.

This clonotype was recorded at least ten times. The J gene is TRBJ2-1, the V gene TRBV5-1; a weak D match, TRBD2 (6 bases). Per germline, CDR1 SGHRS and CDR2 YFSETQ. The germline V and J ends were trimmed by 3 bases and 4 bases, with 11 bases remaining between them. The CDR3 runs 14 residues. CDR3 region: CASSSEGRYNEQFF. The CDR3 nucleotides are TGCGCCAGCAGCTCGGAGGGCCGGTACAATGAGCAGTTCTTC.

This clonotype was seen only a few times. V and J are TRBV28 and TRBJ2-7; TRBD1 might be the D (5 bases). This CDR3 comprises 14 residues. The V and J ends lost 7 bases and 3 bases respectively, with 16 bases between them. Germline assignment: CDR1 MDHEN and CDR2 SYDVKM. The CDR3 reads CASTPDNWGYEQYF. The CDR3 DNA is TGTGCCAGCACCCCGGACAATTGGGGCTACGAGCAGTACTTC.

This clonotype was detected many times. The chain links TRBV6-6 to TRBJ1-5; D remains unclear. The CDR3 is made up of 13 amino acids. V was shortened by 7 bases and J by 2 bases, with 9 bases between the two germline ends. Germline values: CDR1 MNHNY, CDR2 SVGAGI (reference sequence). CDR3 sequence (DNA): TGTGCCAGCAAGGTGTTGGGCAATCAGCCCCAGCATTTT. This sequence encodes CASKVLGNQPQHF.

Comment on this clonotype: A much bigger clone sits one base away, suggesting this may be a read error. No conserved phenylalanine or tryptophan ends this CDR3, so it is likely a read error. The chain couples TRBV5-1 to TRBJ1-5, with 8 positions matching TRBD1. The CDR3 extends over 15 amino acids. V lost 4 bases and J lost 4; bases outside the gene matches: 7. Germline CDR1 reads SGHRS; CDR2 reads YFSETQ. CDR3 coding DNA: TGCGCCAGCAGCCCGACAGGGGAGAGGAATCAGCCCCAGCATTTG. As protein: CASSPTGERNQPQHL.

The genes are TRBV18 and TRBJ2-2; perhaps TRBD2 as D (6 bases). The CDR3 spans 16 residues. Trimming shortened V by 0 bases and J by 0 bases, and 8 bases separated the two germline ends. Germline assignment: CDR1 KGHSH and CDR2 LQKENI. Here the CDR3 DNA reads TGTGCCAGCTCACCACCGGGAGGAGCGAACACCGGGGAGCTGTTTTTT. Residues: CASSPPGGANTGELFF. The full variable domain, completed using reference TRBV18 and TRBJ2-2, is NAGVMQNPRHLVRRRGQEARLRCSPMKGHSHVYWYRQLPEEGLKFMVYLQKENIIDESGMPKERFSAEFPKEGPSILRIQQVVRGDSAAYFCASSPPGGANTGELFFGEGSRLTVL.

The table lists this clonotype with many counts. The rearrangement uses TRBV5-1 and TRBJ2-7, with 7 bases that match TRBD2. Unmatched junction bases numbered 5, after V lost 0 bases and J lost 5 bases. The germline CDR1 and CDR2 sequences are SGHRS and YFSETQ. The CDR3 has 14 amino acids. CDR3 in amino acids: CASSLATSDNEQYF. CDR3 in DNA: TGCGCCAGCAGCTTGGCTACTAGCGATAACGAGCAGTACTTC.

This clonotype was detected only a few times. V and J are TRBV28 and TRBJ2-1; 7 nucleotides match TRBD2. V lost 6 bases, J lost 6 bases, and 5 bases stayed unmatched. The CDR3 runs to 13 residues. Germline V CDR1 and CDR2: MDHEN, SYDVKM. The CDR3 coding sequence is TGTGCCAGCAGCCTCTGGGGGGGCAATGAGCAGTTCTTC. Encoded protein: CASSLWGGNEQFF.

This clonotype occurred many times. The gene calls are TRBV7-9 and TRBJ2-1; 8 nucleotides align to TRBD2. CDR1 is SEHNR and CDR2 is FQNEAQ in the germline V gene (reference sequence). Unmatched junction bases numbered 16, after V lost 4 bases and J lost 2 bases. The CDR3 is 19 residues long. The DNA for the CDR3 is TGTGCCAGCAGCTCAGCCCAACTGGGCGGGAGGCTTACCTACAATGAGCAGTTCTTC. It encodes CASSSAQLGGRLTYNEQFF.

In its sample, this clonotype was seen many times. The V and J genes are TRBV19 and TRBJ1-2; 7 bases line up with TRBD1. Germline CDR1 is LNHDA and CDR2 is SQIVND (reference sequence). The CDR3 spans 14 residues. V lost 5 bases and J lost 8; bases outside the gene matches: 11. This CDR3 reads CASSHDQTGRGYTF. Here the CDR3 DNA reads TGTGCCAGTAGTCATGACCAGACAGGGCGCGGCTACACCTTC.